This TCR beta chain was identified during a study of control samples from healthy donors and cancer patients. Profiling relied on immunoSEQ multiplex PCR, and the TCRdb table lists in-frame clones only, not all of them. The sample consists of over 100,000 clones, 92% of them appearing once. This clonotype was sampled from a woman aged 45 to 65 in good health. Material: blood.

The CDR3 bases are TGTGCCAGCAGCCCCCAACCGGACAGCTCCTACGAGCAGTACTTC. Translation gives CASSPQPDSSYEQYF. The gene calls are TRBV5-5 and TRBJ2-7, with D tentatively TRBD1 (6 bases). Germline V CDR1 and CDR2: SGHKS, YYEKEE (reference sequence). V lost 4 bases to trimming and J lost 0 bases, with 14 bases between them. The CDR3 is made up of 15 amino acids.